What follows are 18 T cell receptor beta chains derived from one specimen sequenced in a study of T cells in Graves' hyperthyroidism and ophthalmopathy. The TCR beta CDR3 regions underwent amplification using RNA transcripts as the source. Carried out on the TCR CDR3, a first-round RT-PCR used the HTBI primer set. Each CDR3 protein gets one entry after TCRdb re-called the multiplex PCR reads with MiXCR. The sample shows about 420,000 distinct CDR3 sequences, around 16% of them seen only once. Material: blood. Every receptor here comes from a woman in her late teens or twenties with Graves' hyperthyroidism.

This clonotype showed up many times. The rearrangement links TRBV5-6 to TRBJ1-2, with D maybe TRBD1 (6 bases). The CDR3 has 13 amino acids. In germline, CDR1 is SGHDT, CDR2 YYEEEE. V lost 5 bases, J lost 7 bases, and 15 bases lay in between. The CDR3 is CASRQHRASGYTF. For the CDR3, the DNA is TGTGCCAGCAGGCAGCACAGGGCGTCTGGCTACACCTTC.

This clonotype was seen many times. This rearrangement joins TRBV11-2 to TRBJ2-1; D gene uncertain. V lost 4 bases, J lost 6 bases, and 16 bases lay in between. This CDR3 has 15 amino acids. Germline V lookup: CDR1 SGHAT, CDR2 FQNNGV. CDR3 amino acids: CASSSPAQRGNEQFF. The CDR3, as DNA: TGTGCCAGCAGCTCGCCCGCGCAGAGAGGCAATGAGCAGTTCTTC.

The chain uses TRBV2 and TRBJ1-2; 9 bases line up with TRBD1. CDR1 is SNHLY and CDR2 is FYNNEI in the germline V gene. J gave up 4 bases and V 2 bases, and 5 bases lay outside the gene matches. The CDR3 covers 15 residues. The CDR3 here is CASSERTGVFYGYTF. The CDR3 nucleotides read TGTGCCAGCAGTGAAAGGACAGGGGTTTTCTATGGCTACACCTTC.

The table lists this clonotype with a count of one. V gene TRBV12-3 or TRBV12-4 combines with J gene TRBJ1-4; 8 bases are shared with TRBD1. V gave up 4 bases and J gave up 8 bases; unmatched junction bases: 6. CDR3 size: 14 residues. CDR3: CASSSTGAEEKLFF. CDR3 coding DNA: TGTGCCAGCAGTTCGACAGGGGCGGAGGAAAAACTGTTTTTT.

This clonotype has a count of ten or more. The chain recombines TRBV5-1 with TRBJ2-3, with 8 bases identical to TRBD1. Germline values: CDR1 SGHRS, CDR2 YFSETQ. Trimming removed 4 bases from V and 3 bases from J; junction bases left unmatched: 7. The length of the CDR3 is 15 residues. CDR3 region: CASSAQTGETDTQYF. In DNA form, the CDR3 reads TGCGCCAGCAGCGCCCAGACAGGGGAAACAGATACGCAGTATTTT.

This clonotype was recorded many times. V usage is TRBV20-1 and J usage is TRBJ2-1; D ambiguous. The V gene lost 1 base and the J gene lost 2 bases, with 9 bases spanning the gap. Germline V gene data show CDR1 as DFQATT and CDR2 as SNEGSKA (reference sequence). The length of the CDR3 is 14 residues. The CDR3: CSARGYLTYNEQFF. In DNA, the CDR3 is TGCAGTGCTAGAGGCTACCTGACCTACAATGAGCAGTTCTTC.

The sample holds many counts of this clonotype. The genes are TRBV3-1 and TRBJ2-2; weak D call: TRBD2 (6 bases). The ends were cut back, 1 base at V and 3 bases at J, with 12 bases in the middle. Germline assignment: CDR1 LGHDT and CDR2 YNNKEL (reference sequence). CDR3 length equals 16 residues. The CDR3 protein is CASSQAGGVHTGELFF. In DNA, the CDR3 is TGTGCCAGCAGCCAAGCGGGCGGGGTACACACCGGGGAGCTGTTTTTT.

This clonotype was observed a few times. The CDR3 coding sequence is TGTGCCAGCAGTTACTCGACAGGGGGCCGAACAGAGACCCAGTACTTC. It specifies CASSYSTGGRTETQYF. This chain links TRBV6-5 with TRBJ2-5, with 10 bases aligning to TRBD1. From germline, CDR1 is MNHEY and CDR2 SVGAGI. The CDR3 covers 16 residues. The junction had 5 bases not matched to a gene; V was cut back by 0 bases and J by 4 bases.

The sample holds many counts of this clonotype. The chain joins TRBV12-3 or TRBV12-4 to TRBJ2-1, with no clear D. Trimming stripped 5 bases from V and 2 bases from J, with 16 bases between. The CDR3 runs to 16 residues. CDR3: CASSARARPPYNEQFF. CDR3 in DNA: TGTGCCAGCAGTGCGCGAGCGCGACCCCCCTACAATGAGCAGTTCTTC.

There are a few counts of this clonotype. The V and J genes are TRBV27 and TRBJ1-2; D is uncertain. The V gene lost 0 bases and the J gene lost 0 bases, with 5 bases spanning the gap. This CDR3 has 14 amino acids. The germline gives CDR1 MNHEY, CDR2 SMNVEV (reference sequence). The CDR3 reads CASSLSSTNYGYTF. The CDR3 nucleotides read TGTGCCAGCAGTTTATCGTCCACTAACTATGGCTACACCTTC.

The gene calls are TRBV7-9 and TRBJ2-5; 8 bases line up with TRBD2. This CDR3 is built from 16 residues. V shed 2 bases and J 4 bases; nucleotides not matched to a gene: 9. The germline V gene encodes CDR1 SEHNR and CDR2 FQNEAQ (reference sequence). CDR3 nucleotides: TGTGCCAGCAGCTTACCGGGACTAGTTTTAGGAGAGACCCAGTACTTC. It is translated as CASSLPGLVLGETQYF.

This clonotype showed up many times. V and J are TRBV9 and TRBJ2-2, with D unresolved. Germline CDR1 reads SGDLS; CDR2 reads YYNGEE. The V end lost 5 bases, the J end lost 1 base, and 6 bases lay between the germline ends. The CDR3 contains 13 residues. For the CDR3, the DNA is TGTGCCAGCAGTGTGGGGAACACCGGGGAGCTGTTTTTT. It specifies CASSVGNTGELFF.

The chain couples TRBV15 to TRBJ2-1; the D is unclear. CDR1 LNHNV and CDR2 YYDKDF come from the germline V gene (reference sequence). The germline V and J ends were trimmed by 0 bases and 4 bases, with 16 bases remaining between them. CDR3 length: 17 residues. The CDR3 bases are TGTGCCACCAGCAGAGATCCACCGGGCTTCAATTACAATGAGCAGTTCTTC. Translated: CATSRDPPGFNYNEQFF.

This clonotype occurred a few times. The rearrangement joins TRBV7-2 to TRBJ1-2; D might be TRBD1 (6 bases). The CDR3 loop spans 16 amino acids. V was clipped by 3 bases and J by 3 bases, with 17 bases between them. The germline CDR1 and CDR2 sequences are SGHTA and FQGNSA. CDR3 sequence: CASSFPRGRGDYGYTF. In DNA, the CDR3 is TGTGCCAGCAGCTTCCCGCGGGGGAGGGGGGACTATGGCTACACCTTC.

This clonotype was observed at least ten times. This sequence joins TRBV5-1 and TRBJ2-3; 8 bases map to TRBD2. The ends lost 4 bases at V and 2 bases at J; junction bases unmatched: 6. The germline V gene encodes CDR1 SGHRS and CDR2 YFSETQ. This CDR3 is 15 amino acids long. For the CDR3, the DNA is TGCGCCAGCAGCGTAGCGGGACACTTCACAGATACGCAGTATTTT. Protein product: CASSVAGHFTDTQYF.

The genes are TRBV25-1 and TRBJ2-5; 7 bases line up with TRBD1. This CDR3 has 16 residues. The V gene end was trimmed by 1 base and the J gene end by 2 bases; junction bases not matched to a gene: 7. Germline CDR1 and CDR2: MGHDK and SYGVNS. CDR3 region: CASSESSGTVQETQYF. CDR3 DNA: TGTGCCAGCAGTGAATCCTCCGGGACAGTTCAAGAGACCCAGTACTTC.

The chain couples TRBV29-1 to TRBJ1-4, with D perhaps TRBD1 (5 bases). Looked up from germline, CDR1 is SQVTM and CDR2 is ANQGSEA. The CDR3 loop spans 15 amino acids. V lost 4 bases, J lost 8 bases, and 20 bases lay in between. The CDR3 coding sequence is TGCAGCGTTGCGAGAAATGGGGGATTTCGCGAAAAACTGTTTTTT. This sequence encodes CSVARNGGFREKLFF.

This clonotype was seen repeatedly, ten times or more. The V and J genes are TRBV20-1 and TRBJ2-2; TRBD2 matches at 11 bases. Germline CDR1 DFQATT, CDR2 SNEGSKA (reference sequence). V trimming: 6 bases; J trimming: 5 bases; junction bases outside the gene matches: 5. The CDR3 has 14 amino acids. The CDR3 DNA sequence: TGCAGTGCCTCTAGCGGGAGGTCGACCGGGGAGCTGTTTTTT. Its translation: CSASSGRSTGELFF.